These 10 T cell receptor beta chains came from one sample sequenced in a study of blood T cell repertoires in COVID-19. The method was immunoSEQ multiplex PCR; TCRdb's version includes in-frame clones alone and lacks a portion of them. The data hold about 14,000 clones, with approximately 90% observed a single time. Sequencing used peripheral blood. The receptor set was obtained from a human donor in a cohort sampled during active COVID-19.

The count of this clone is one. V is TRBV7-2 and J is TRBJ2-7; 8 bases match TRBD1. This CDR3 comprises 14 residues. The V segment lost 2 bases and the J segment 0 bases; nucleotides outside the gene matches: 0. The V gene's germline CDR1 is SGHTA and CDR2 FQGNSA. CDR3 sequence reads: CASSLTGGSYEQYF. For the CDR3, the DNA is TGTGCCAGCAGCTTAACAGGGGGCTCCTACGAGCAGTACTTC.

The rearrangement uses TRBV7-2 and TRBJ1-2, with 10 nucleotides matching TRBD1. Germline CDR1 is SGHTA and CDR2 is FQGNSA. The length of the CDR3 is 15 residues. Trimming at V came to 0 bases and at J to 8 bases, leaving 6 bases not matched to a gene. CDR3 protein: CASSLAGQGSEGYTF. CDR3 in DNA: TGTGCCAGCAGCTTAGCGGGACAGGGGTCTGAAGGCTACACCTTC.

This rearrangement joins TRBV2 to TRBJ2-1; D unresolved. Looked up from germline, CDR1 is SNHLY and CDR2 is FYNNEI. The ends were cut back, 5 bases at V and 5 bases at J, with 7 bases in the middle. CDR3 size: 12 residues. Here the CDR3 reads CASSPRNNEQFF. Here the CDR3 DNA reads TGTGCCAGCAGTCCGAGGAACAATGAGCAGTTCTTC.

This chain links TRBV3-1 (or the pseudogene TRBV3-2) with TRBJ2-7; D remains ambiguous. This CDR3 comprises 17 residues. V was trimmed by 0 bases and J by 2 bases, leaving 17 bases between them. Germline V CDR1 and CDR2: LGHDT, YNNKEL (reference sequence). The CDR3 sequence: CASSQDSGRIITYEQYF. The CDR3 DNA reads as TGTGCCAGCAGCCAAGATTCCGGCAGGATTATTACCTACGAGCAGTACTTC.

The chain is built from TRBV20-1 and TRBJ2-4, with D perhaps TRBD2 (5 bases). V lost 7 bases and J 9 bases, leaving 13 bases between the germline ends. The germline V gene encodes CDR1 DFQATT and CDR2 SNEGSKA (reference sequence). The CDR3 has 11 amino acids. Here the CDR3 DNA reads TGCAGTGTTCCCTCCGAGGGCATTCAGTACTTC. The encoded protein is CSVPSEGIQYF.

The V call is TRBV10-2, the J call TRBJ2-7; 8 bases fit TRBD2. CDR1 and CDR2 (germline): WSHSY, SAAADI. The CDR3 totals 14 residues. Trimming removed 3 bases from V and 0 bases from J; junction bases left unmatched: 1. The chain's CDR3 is CASSEAGASYEQYF. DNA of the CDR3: TGCGCCAGCAGTGAAGCGGGGGCCTCCTACGAGCAGTACTTC.

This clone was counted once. DNA for the CDR3: TGCGCCAGCACCGACGGAGGGATAGGGACTGAAGCTTTCTTT. Encoded protein: CASTDGGIGTEAFF. J is TRBJ1-1 and V is TRBV5-1, with D unclear. The V end was cut by 6 bases, the J end by 5 bases, with 17 bases between. The CDR3 is made up of 14 amino acids. In germline, CDR1 is SGHRS, CDR2 YFSETQ.

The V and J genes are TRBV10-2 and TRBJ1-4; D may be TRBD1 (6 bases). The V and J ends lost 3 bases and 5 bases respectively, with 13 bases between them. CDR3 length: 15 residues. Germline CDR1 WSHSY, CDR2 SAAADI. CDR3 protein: CASSEMGGRNEKLFF. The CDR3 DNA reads TGCGCCAGCAGTGAAATGGGGGGGCGGAATGAAAAACTGTTTTTT.

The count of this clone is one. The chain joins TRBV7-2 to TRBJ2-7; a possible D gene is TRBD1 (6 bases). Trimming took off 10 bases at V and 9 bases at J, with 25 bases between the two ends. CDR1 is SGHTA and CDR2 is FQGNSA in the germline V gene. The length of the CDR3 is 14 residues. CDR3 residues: CATGPPGAGGPQYF. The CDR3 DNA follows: TGTGCCACCGGGCCCCCAGGGGCGGGTGGGCCGCAGTACTTC.

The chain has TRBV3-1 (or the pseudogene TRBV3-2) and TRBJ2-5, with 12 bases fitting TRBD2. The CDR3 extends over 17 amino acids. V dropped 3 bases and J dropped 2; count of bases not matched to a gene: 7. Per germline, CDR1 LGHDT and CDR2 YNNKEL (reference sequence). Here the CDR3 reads CASSQSSSGGGQETQYF. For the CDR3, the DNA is TGTGCCAGCAGCCAGAGCTCTAGCGGGGGGGGGCAAGAGACCCAGTACTTC.